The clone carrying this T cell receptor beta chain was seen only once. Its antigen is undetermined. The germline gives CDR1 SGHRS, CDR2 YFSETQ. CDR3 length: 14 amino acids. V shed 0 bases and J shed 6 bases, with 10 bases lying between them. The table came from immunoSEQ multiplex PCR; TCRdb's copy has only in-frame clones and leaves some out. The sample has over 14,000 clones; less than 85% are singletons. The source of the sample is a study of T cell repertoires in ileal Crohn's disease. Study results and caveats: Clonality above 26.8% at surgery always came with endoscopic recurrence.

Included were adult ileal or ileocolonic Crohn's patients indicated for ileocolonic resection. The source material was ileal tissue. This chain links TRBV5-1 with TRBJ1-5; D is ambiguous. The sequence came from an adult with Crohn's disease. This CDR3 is CASSLDGERQPQHF. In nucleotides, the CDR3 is TGCGCCAGCAGCTTGGACGGGGAGCGTCAGCCCCAGCATTTT. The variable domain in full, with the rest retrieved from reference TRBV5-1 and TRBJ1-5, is KAGVTQTPRYLIKTRGQQVTLSCSPISGHRSVSWYQQTPGQGLQFLFEYFSETQRNKGNFPGRFSGRQFSNSRSEMNVSTLELGDSALYLCASSLDGERQPQHFGDGTRLSIL.